This T cell receptor beta chain was sequenced during a study of radiation and T cells in renal cell carcinoma. Time point given: baseline pretreatment blood. The sample's treatment: 15 Gy SBRT to primary tumor, nephrectomy 4 weeks later. Clear cell pathology was present in this patient's renal cell carcinoma. For this clone: A junction boundary mismatches the germline segment, possibly from a read error. Other DNA sequences in the sample encode the same CDR3.

Profiled with immunoSEQ multiplex PCR; TCRdb holds only in-frame clones, not every one. This table holds some 150,000 clones, 70% to 90% found once. The CDR3 spans 13 residues. Per germline, CDR1 MNHEY and CDR2 SVGAGI. The TCR originated in a woman aged 50 to 65 with renal cell carcinoma. Source: blood, taken from a patient whose treatment included radiotherapy and nephrectomy. V usage is TRBV6-5 and J usage is TRBJ1-1; D uncertain. CDR3 loop: CASSGSLDSEAFF. CDR3 coding DNA: TGTGCTAGCAGTGGGTCGCTGGATTCTGAAGCTTTCTTT.